The clone carrying this TCR beta chain was detected only a few times. The sample is drawn from a study of blood T cells in healthy people across ages. Using a J-beta primer mix together with a sample-barcoded 5' primer, a second PCR was run for about 6 to 12 cycles. Using its own MiXCR run on the 5' RACE reads, TCRdb lists one record per CDR3 protein. This table holds about 800,000 distinct CDR3 sequences, about 25% found once. There are 17 residues in the CDR3. CDR1 MNHEY and CDR2 SVGEGT come from the germline V gene. The same sample was also studied in work on T cells of mothers and their children.

This clonotype was sampled from a boy between 10 and 17 years old in good health. Material for sequencing was blood. This chain links TRBV6-2 or TRBV6-3 with TRBJ2-5; D is uncertain. The J call may be wrong; the DNA end is better matched by TRBJ2-7. As DNA, the CDR3 is TGTGCCAGCAGTTTCGAAATTACTACCGTGAGCTCCTACGAGCAGTACTTC. Amino acids: CASSFEITTVSSYEQYF.